This T cell receptor (beta chain) was sequenced during a study of OX40 agonist ivuxolimab in advanced cancers. As for the study in general: Ivuxolimab was delivered to patients intravenously every 2 weeks at doses spanning 0.01 to 10 mg/kg. Partial responses were seen in three patients, one with hepatocellular carcinoma and two with cutaneous melanoma.

Study conclusions and caveats: Fewer expanded clones were found on average in CD4+ than in CD8+ T cells.

Data came from immunoSEQ multiplex PCR; TCRdb stores just in-frame clones and leaves some out. Among about 140,000 clones, about 93% were seen once, and the ten largest hold roughly 1%. The CDR3 covers 14 residues. Per germline, CDR1 SGHKS and CDR2 YYEKEE (reference sequence). V lost 4 bases and J 3 bases, leaving 10 bases between the germline ends. Concerning this clone itself: The target antigen is unknown.

Sequenced here: CD4+ or CD8+ T cells sorted from blood, sampled in a trial of the OX40 agonist ivuxolimab. The chain employs TRBV5-5 and TRBJ2-2; D not resolved. The TCR was taken from an adult with an advanced solid tumor such as melanoma, head and neck, liver or kidney cancer. The CDR3 DNA is TGTGCCAGCAGCCCCACCACCGACACCGGGGAGCTGTTTTTT. Translating it yields CASSPTTDTGELFF.